This T cell receptor beta chain was observed in a study of low-dose radiotherapy and immunotherapy resistance in tumors. Study information: Cohort 1 received 0.5 Gy per fraction every 2 weeks, totaling 6.5 Gy. Treatment included intravenous cyclophosphamide dosed at 200 mg/m2 every two weeks, one day before radiation and immunotherapy.

As for time point: before trial treatment. This clonotype was seen repeatedly, ten times or more. V was pared by 7 bases and J by 4 bases, with 7 bases of the junction left unmatched. In germline, CDR1 is SQVTM, CDR2 ANQGSEA. The CDR3 consists of 13 residues. Primers used for first-strand cDNA, a TRAV- and TRBV-specific set, covered both alpha and beta chains. For amplifying TCRs, the PCR ran for about 22 cycles with Phusion, which was used together with a constant-region primer and the adapter on the V primers. The isolated mRNA underwent amplification through in vitro transcription. Each CDR3 protein gets one entry after TCRdb re-called the reads with MiXCR. The top ten clones hold about 1% of a sample with 80,000 to 95,000 distinct CDR3 sequences, 9.4% of them seen once.

This sequence originates from a male donor with prostate cancer. The sample in question was PBMCs, obtained before treatment. The chain is built from TRBV29-1 and TRBJ1-1; 9 nucleotides line up with TRBD1. In DNA, the CDR3 is TGCAGCGGGAATACAGGGGGCGTCACTGAAGCTTTCTTT. It yields the protein CSGNTGGVTEAFF.